A selection of T cell receptor beta chains follows, all from one sample in a study of technical replicates of blood from a handful of donors. The table came from immunoSEQ multiplex PCR; TCRdb's copy has only in-frame clones and leaves some out. The sample yields fewer than 70,000 clones, 70% to 90% seen once. Sequencing was done on a sample of PBMCs. These receptors came from a human donor in good health. Some clones in this sample may be carry-over from other donors' samples. Each CDR3 is given with its conserved first and last residue. D genes are given only for firm matches. The size field is filled for only some rows; it gives once, few, many or a size class.

NA	TRBD2	TRBV7-2	TRBJ2-7	TGTGCCAGCAGTTGGAGTAGCGGGAGGGTTAGCGAGCAGTACTTC	CASSWSSGRVSEQYF
NA	NA	TRBV7-9	TRBJ1-4	TGTGCCAGCAGCTTAGCCGTCGGTGAAAAACTGTTTTTT	CASSLAVGEKLFF
NA	NA	TRBV5-4	TRBJ2-6	TGTGCCAGCAGCCGGGTCTCGCGAGGGGCCAACGTCCTGACTTTC	CASSRVSRGANVLTF
NA	TRBD1	TRBV7-2	TRBJ2-3	TGTGCCAGCAGCCTACGACAGGGTTTGGCCACAGATACGCAGTATTTT	CASSLRQGLATDTQYF
NA	NA	TRBV4-1	TRBJ2-1	TGCGCCAGCAGCCGAAGAGTACCCTGGTTCTACAATGAGCAGTTCTTC	CASSRRVPWFYNEQFF
once	TRBD1	TRBV27	TRBJ1-1	TGTGCCAGCAGTTCCCCCGGGACAGGGGGCACTGAAGCTTTCTTT	CASSSPGTGGTEAFF
NA	NA	TRBV13	TRBJ1-1	TGTGCCAGCCAGAGGACAATTTCCTGGGGGGGGCGAGTGAACACTGAAGCTTTCTTT	CASQRTISWGGRVNTEAFF
NA	TRBD2	TRBV4-2	TRBJ2-5	TGTGCCAGCAGCCTATCAGGGACTAGCGGGGGGGCGGCCCAGACCCAGTACTTC	CASSLSGTSGGAAQTQYF
NA	NA	TRBV5-4	TRBJ2-3	TGTGCCAGCAGCTTGCGCCCAACTAGCACAGATACGCAGTATTTT	CASSLRPTSTDTQYF
NA	NA	TRBV25-1	TRBJ1-2	TGTGCCAGCAGTGACTGGTTTGGCGGCTACACCTTC	CASSDWFGGYTF
NA	TRBD1	TRBV7-2	TRBJ2-5	TGTGCCAGCAGCGGACGGACAGGGACGCAAGAGACCCAGTACTTC	CASSGRTGTQETQYF
NA	TRBD1	TRBV6-5	TRBJ1-2	TGTGCCAGCAGTTACTCGAACCTCGGACAGGGGAGTGGCTACACCTTC	CASSYSNLGQGSGYTF
NA	TRBD1	TRBV5-6	TRBJ2-4	TGTGCCAGCAGCTTGGCAGGGGGCGCCAAAAACATTCAGTACTTC	CASSLAGGAKNIQYF
NA	TRBD2	TRBV6-4	TRBJ2-7	TGTGCCAGCAGTAGGACTAGCGGGACGTACGAGCAGTACTTC	CASSRTSGTYEQYF
NA	NA	TRBV27	TRBJ1-1	TGTGCCAGCAGTAAACACCCGGGGGGCGGTCAGACTGAAGCTTTCTTT	CASSKHPGGGQTEAFF
NA	NA	TRBV7-2	TRBJ2-1	TGTGCCAGCAGCTTAGTTTTTTGGACAGACAAAAATGAGCAGTTCTTC	CASSLVFWTDKNEQFF
NA	NA	TRBV5-6	TRBJ1-4	TGTGCCAGCAGTGTGAGACACTCGGGGGAAAAACTGTTTTTT	CASSVRHSGEKLFF
NA	TRBD1	TRBV29-1	TRBJ1-1	TGCAGCGCGATTACAGGGGGTGGCACTGAAGCTTTCTTT	CSAITGGGTEAFF
NA	TRBD2	TRBV7-3	TRBJ2-7	TGTGCCAGCAGCCCCGTGGCTAGCGGGAGCCACGAGCAGTACTTC	CASSPVASGSHEQYF
NA	TRBD1	TRBV11-2	TRBJ2-4	TGTGCCAGCAGCTTAACAGGGGCGGACATTCAGTACTTC	CASSLTGADIQYF
once	TRBD1	TRBV7-8	TRBJ2-7	TGTGCCAGCAGCTTAGAATCCGGGACAGGGGTAGGTTCCTACGAGCAGTACTTC	CASSLESGTGVGSYEQYF
NA	NA	TRBV30	TRBJ1-2	TGTGCCTGGATGACCCCACAGGGAACTAACTATGGCTACACCTTC	CAWMTPQGTNYGYTF